The 30 T cell receptor beta chains in this list originate from one sample, sequenced in a study of T-cell reconstitution after alpha-beta-depleted transplantation in children. Unique molecular identifiers were used in preparing the TCRbeta library. Each CDR3 protein is one row after TCRdb ran MiXCR on the PCR reads. The repertoire holds approximately 500,000 distinct CDR3 sequences, with about 10% as singletons. The source material was PBMCs, sampled before TCRalphabeta/CD19-depleted stem cell transplant. These receptors were obtained from a child under 10 years old with inherited bone marrow failure, due to receive a stem cell transplant.

Ten or more counts support this clonotype. This rearrangement joins TRBV20-1 to TRBJ2-1; maybe TRBD2 (6 bases). The CDR3 is 13 residues long. Germline CDR1 reads DFQATT; CDR2 reads SNEGSKA (reference sequence). V was clipped by 5 bases and J by 5 bases, with 13 bases between them. The CDR3 spells CSAFRRGNNEQFF. CDR3 nucleotides: TGCAGTGCTTTCAGACGGGGGAACAATGAGCAGTTCTTC.

This clonotype was counted at least ten times. V gene TRBV5-1 combines with J gene TRBJ1-1; D is undetermined. V was shortened by 0 bases and J by 3 bases, with 6 bases between the two germline ends. The CDR3 has 13 residues. Germline lookup yields CDR1 SGHRS and CDR2 YFSETQ. CDR3 DNA sequence: TGCGCCAGCAGCTTGGAGCCCCACACTGAAGCTTTCTTT. It is translated as CASSLEPHTEAFF. Full variable domain (remainder filled in from reference TRBV5-1 and TRBJ1-1): KAGVTQTPRYLIKTRGQQVTLSCSPISGHRSVSWYQQTPGQGLQFLFEYFSETQRNKGNFPGRFSGRQFSNSRSEMNVSTLELGDSALYLCASSLEPHTEAFFGQGTRLTVV.

CDR3 protein: CSVVDSNYGYTF. The CDR3 coding sequence is TGCAGCGTTGTGGACAGTAACTATGGCTACACCTTC. The rearrangement links TRBV29-1 to TRBJ1-2; D is possibly TRBD1 (6 bases). The V gene's germline CDR1 is SQVTM and CDR2 ANQGSEA. The V gene lost 4 bases and the J gene lost 1 base, with 7 bases spanning the gap. CDR3 length: 12 amino acids.

At least ten counts were recorded for this clonotype. The CDR3 DNA is TGCGCCAGCAGCCAAGTTAACAGTTACTCCTACGAGCAGTACTTC. The encoded protein is CASSQVNSYSYEQYF. V usage is TRBV4-3 and J usage is TRBJ2-7; D not resolved. The CDR3 sequence is 15 residues long. CDR1 is LGHNA and CDR2 is YSLEER in the germline V gene. The V end lost 1 base, the J end lost 0 bases, and 10 bases lay between the germline ends.

Concerning this clonotype: The germline gene is not matched at one end of the junction; a read error may be the cause. The chain joins TRBV11-2 to TRBJ2-1, with unresolved D. The CDR3 length is 13 residues. CDR1 is SGHAT and CDR2 is FQNNGV in the germline V gene. The CDR3 is CASSIEMRNEQFF. Here the CDR3 DNA reads TGTGCCAGCAGCATAGAGATGAGGAATGAGCAGTTCTTC. Full variable domain (remainder filled in from reference TRBV11-2 and TRBJ2-1): EAGVAQSPRYKIIEKRQSVAFWCNPISGHATLYWYQQILGQGPKLLIQFQNNGVVDDSQLPKDRFSAERLKGVDSTLKIQPAKLEDSAVYLCASSIEMRNEQFFGPGTRLTVL.

This clonotype was recorded at least ten times. The rearrangement uses TRBV7-9 and TRBJ2-3, with 8 bases that match TRBD2. This CDR3 region has 16 residues. Unmatched junction bases numbered 10, after V lost 3 bases and J lost 5 bases. The V gene's germline CDR1 is SEHNR and CDR2 FQNEAQ (reference sequence). This chain's CDR3 is CASSFGVKAGVDTQYF. CDR3 nucleotide sequence: TGTGCCAGCAGCTTCGGGGTTAAAGCGGGAGTAGATACGCAGTATTTT. The entire variable domain, with the rest obtained from reference TRBV7-9 and TRBJ2-3, is as follows: DTGVSQNPRHKITKRGQNVTFRCDPISEHNRLYWYRQTLGQGPEFLTYFQNEAQLEKSRLLSDRFSAERPKGSFSTLEIQRTEQGDSAMYLCASSFGVKAGVDTQYFGPGTRLTVL.

This clonotype was seen many times. The J gene is TRBJ2-7, the V gene TRBV5-1, with 10 nucleotides matching TRBD1. Germline assignment: CDR1 SGHRS and CDR2 YFSETQ. Trimming took 4 bases from V and 3 from J; bases not matched to a gene: 4. The CDR3 has 14 amino acids. Here the CDR3 DNA reads TGCGCCAGCAGCACGGGACAGGGGTTCTACGAGCAGTACTTC. It encodes CASSTGQGFYEQYF.

The table lists this clonotype with a few counts. The V call is TRBV20-1, the J call TRBJ1-1, with TRBD1 matching over 8 bases. V was clipped by 0 bases and J by 0 bases; unmatched bases: 3. Germline CDR1 is DFQATT and CDR2 is SNEGSKA (reference sequence). The length of the CDR3 is 15 residues. The DNA of the CDR3 is TGCAGTGCTAGAGATCAGGGGGCCATGAACACTGAAGCTTTCTTT. It is translated as CSARDQGAMNTEAFF.

This clonotype was seen at least ten times. The V and J genes are TRBV12-3 or TRBV12-4 and TRBJ1-2; perhaps TRBD1 as D (5 bases). V lost 3 bases and J lost 8, with 10 bases in between. This CDR3 contains 12 residues. The CDR3 loop reads CASSLSGRGYTF. The CDR3 DNA reads as TGTGCCAGCAGTTTGTCAGGGAGAGGCTACACCTTC.

The gene calls are TRBV20-1 and TRBJ2-6; possibly TRBD2 for D (5 bases). The V and J ends lost 2 bases and 0 bases respectively, with 17 bases between them. The CDR3 consists of 18 residues. Germline V lookup: CDR1 DFQATT, CDR2 SNEGSKA (reference sequence). CDR3 DNA: TGCAGTGCTAGAAAGGGCCCGGGATGGATCTCTGGGGCCAACGTCCTGACTTTC. Translation: CSARKGPGWISGANVLTF.

This clonotype was observed a few times. This chain connects TRBV7-9 to TRBJ2-1; the match to TRBD2 covers 7 bases. The CDR3 is 15 amino acids. The V gene end was trimmed by 2 bases and the J gene end by 4 bases; junction bases not matched to a gene: 5. The germline CDR1 and CDR2 sequences are SEHNR and FQNEAQ (reference sequence). The CDR3 DNA is TGTGCCAGCAGCTTACGCGGGAGTATGTACAATGAGCAGTTCTTC. This codes for CASSLRGSMYNEQFF.

This clonotype appeared many times. The chain is built from TRBV7-9 and TRBJ2-3, with D maybe TRBD2 (5 bases). CDR3 length: 14 residues. Trimming shortened V by 3 bases and J by 6 bases, and 13 bases separated the two germline ends. Per germline, CDR1 SEHNR and CDR2 FQNEAQ (reference sequence). CDR3 loop: CASSLGSSLDTQYF. The CDR3 nucleotides read TGTGCCAGCAGCTTGGGATCTAGCTTGGATACGCAGTATTTT.

This clonotype appeared many times. The rearrangement uses TRBV6-1 and TRBJ1-5; 7 nucleotides line up with TRBD1. This CDR3 has 15 amino acids. Trimming cost V 1 base and J 1 base; bases outside gene matches: 1. Germline V gene sequence: CDR1 MNHNS, CDR2 SASEGT. CDR3 loop: CASSEVTGSNQPQHF. The CDR3 coding sequence is TGTGCCAGCAGTGAAGTGACAGGGAGCAATCAGCCCCAGCATTTT.

This clonotype has a count of ten or more. V usage is TRBV5-1 and J usage is TRBJ1-1; D gene ambiguous. V was shortened by 4 bases and J by 2 bases, with 12 bases between the two germline ends. This CDR3 is 14 amino acids long. In germline, CDR1 is SGHRS, CDR2 YFSETQ. The CDR3 DNA follows: TGCGCCAGCAGCGACGACCCGGGCAACACTGAAGCTTTCTTT. Encoded protein: CASSDDPGNTEAFF.

This clonotype occurred many times. The genes are TRBV11-1 and TRBJ2-6; 9 nucleotides match TRBD1. Per germline, CDR1 SGHAT and CDR2 FQDESV (reference sequence). The V gene end was trimmed by 4 bases and the J gene end by 2 bases; junction bases not matched to a gene: 9. The CDR3 sequence is 18 residues long. DNA for the CDR3: TGTGCCAGCAGCTCCGGGACAGGGAAGATGGCTGGGGCCAACGTCCTGACTTTC. Encoded protein: CASSSGTGKMAGANVLTF. The variable domain in full, completed from reference TRBV11-1 and TRBJ2-6, reads EAEVAQSPRYKITEKSQAVAFWCDPISGHATLYWYRQILGQGPELLVQFQDESVVDDSQLPKDRFSAERLKGVDSTLKIQPAELGDSAMYLCASSSGTGKMAGANVLTFGAGSRLTVL.

The sample holds a few counts of this clonotype. The chain is built from TRBV13 and TRBJ1-2, with D perhaps TRBD1 (5 bases). Per germline, CDR1 PRHDT and CDR2 FYEKMQ (reference sequence). The V gene lost 2 bases and the J gene lost 3 bases, with 13 bases spanning the gap. The CDR3 runs to 15 residues. This chain's CDR3 is CASSLRGDPHYGYTF. CDR3 sequence (DNA): TGTGCCAGCAGCTTACGGGGGGACCCTCACTATGGCTACACCTTC.

The chain couples TRBV12-3 or TRBV12-4 to TRBJ1-2; maybe TRBD1 (5 bases). The length of the CDR3 is 15 residues. The germline V and J ends were trimmed by 3 bases and 6 bases, with 17 bases remaining between them. The DNA of the CDR3 is TGTGCCAGCAGTTTGTTCCAGGGAATAGACCATGGCTACACCTTC. This sequence encodes CASSLFQGIDHGYTF.

A note on this clonotype: Possible read error: a much larger clone is one base away. The conserved phenylalanine or tryptophan is not found at the CDR3 terminus, so this likely reflects a read error. The rearrangement uses TRBV7-8 and TRBJ2-3; no firm D call. CDR3 length: 13 amino acids. Germline CDR1 SGHVS, CDR2 FQNEAQ. Trimming took 5 bases from V and 4 from J, leaving 10 bases between them. The CDR3 loop reads CASSRNRADTQYS. DNA for the CDR3: TGTGCCAGCAGCCGGAATAGGGCAGATACGCAGTATTCT.

This clonotype has ten or more counts. The chain couples TRBV12-3 or TRBV12-4 to TRBJ1-2; D perhaps matches TRBD1 (5 bases). This CDR3 region has 14 residues. Trimming took off 3 bases at V and 4 bases at J, with 12 bases between the two ends. This CDR3 is CASSLAGLGYGYTF. The CDR3 region has the DNA TGTGCCAGCAGTTTGGCAGGGCTAGGCTATGGCTACACCTTC.

This clonotype was found many times. CDR3 loop: CASSLNTVQETQYF. Written as DNA, the CDR3 is TGTGCCAGCAGCTTGAATACGGTCCAAGAGACCCAGTACTTC. V gene TRBV5-5 combines with J gene TRBJ2-5; D call uncertain. Trimming removed 1 base from V and 1 base from J, with 8 bases in between. Germline-derived CDR1 and CDR2 are SGHKS and YYEKEE (reference sequence). CDR3 length: 14 amino acids.

This clonotype has at least ten counts. The chain is built from TRBV25-1 and TRBJ2-3; 8 positions agree with TRBD2. The CDR3 contains 17 residues. After removal of 3 bases from V and 0 bases from J, the junction contained 8 bases not matched to a gene. Germline CDR1 is MGHDK and CDR2 is SYGVNS. The CDR3 loop reads CASSDVAAGASTDTQYF. The CDR3 DNA is TGTGCCAGCAGTGATGTGGCAGCGGGAGCAAGCACAGATACGCAGTATTTT.

This clonotype was counted between two and nine times. The rearrangement links TRBV10-3 to TRBJ2-1; D is undetermined. The CDR3 runs 11 residues. Trimming shortened V by 3 bases and J by 10 bases, and 7 bases separated the two germline ends. The germline gives CDR1 ENHRY, CDR2 SYGVKD. As DNA, the CDR3 is TGTGCCATCAGTGATAGACCGGAGCAGTTCTTC. Protein: CAISDRPEQFF.

This clonotype was counted ten times or more. This chain joins TRBV11-2 and TRBJ1-1; D unresolved. Germline loops: CDR1 SGHAT, CDR2 FQNNGV. The CDR3 covers 13 residues. The V and J ends lost 0 bases and 4 bases respectively, with 6 bases between them. The CDR3 region has the DNA TGTGCCAGCAGCTTAGATCTGGTCACTGAAGCTTTCTTT. Protein: CASSLDLVTEAFF. Using reference TRBV11-2 and TRBJ1-1 for the parts outside the CDR3, the full variable domain is EAGVAQSPRYKIIEKRQSVAFWCNPISGHATLYWYQQILGQGPKLLIQFQNNGVVDDSQLPKDRFSAERLKGVDSTLKIQPAKLEDSAVYLCASSLDLVTEAFFGQGTRLTVV.

This clonotype was seen many times. This sequence joins TRBV7-9 and TRBJ1-2; no firm D call. V lost 4 bases to trimming and J lost 8 bases, with 8 bases between them. CDR3 length equals 11 residues. In germline, CDR1 is SEHNR, CDR2 FQNEAQ (reference sequence). CDR3 residues: CASSSGLGYTF. The CDR3 DNA follows: TGTGCCAGCAGCTCGGGTCTGGGCTACACCTTC.

This clonotype was seen at least ten times. The chain is built from TRBV12-3 or TRBV12-4 and TRBJ2-2; D is unclear. The V and J ends lost 4 bases and 3 bases respectively, with 9 bases between them. This CDR3 comprises 14 residues. The DNA of the CDR3 is TGTGCCAGCAGTTGGTCGTTGGACACCGGGGAGCTGTTTTTT. Its protein is CASSWSLDTGELFF.

In this sample, this clonotype turned up many times. The CDR3 DNA sequence: TGTGCCAGCAGCTTGGCTCCTAGCGGGATGTACTACAATGAGCAGTTCTTC. Translation: CASSLAPSGMYYNEQFF. The V gene is TRBV5-6, the J gene TRBJ2-1; 9 bases are a match to TRBD2. This CDR3 spans 17 amino acids. V lost 0 bases to trimming and J lost 3 bases; unmatched junction nucleotides: 7. Germline CDR1 and CDR2: SGHDT and YYEEEE.

V gene TRBV4-3 combines with J gene TRBJ1-2; a weak D match, TRBD1 (5 bases). The CDR3 contains 14 residues. V was pared by 3 bases and J by 1 base, with 9 bases between. The V gene's germline CDR1 is LGHNA and CDR2 YSLEER. The CDR3 region has the DNA TGCGCCAGCAGCCAGTTTGACAGTAACTATGGCTACACCTTC. Its translation: CASSQFDSNYGYTF.

The CDR3 spells CASSPQLHSNQPQHF. Here the CDR3 DNA reads TGCGCCAGCAGCCCCCAGCTGCATAGCAATCAGCCCCAGCATTTT. The chain recombines TRBV4-3 with TRBJ1-5; D is unclear. The CDR3 runs 15 residues. The germline V gene encodes CDR1 LGHNA and CDR2 YSLEER. V lost 4 bases and J 0 bases, leaving 10 bases between the germline ends.

The chain carries TRBV24-1 and TRBJ2-5; D may match TRBD1 or TRBD2 (6 bases each). Germline CDR1 KGHDR, CDR2 SFDVKD. CDR3 length equals 15 residues. The V end was cut by 0 bases, the J end by 5 bases, with 12 bases between. The CDR3 DNA is TGTGCCACCAGTGATTTGCTGGGGGGCTCGGAGACCCAGTACTTC. Amino acid sequence: CATSDLLGGSETQYF.

This clonotype was seen many times. The chain uses TRBV30 and TRBJ2-2; D gene uncertain. Germline assignment: CDR1 GTSNPN and CDR2 SVGIG (reference sequence). V was clipped by 2 bases and J by 0 bases, with 10 bases between them. This CDR3 has 15 residues. The CDR3 loop is CAWSPTTANTGELFF. As DNA, the CDR3 is TGTGCCTGGAGTCCCACAACTGCGAACACCGGGGAGCTGTTTTTT.